The entry that follows covers one T cell receptor beta chain sequence. This clone occurred once. Its target antigen remains unknown. No base quality information exists; no much larger clone differs at one position. This specimen belongs to a study of T cell responses to AZD1222 COVID-19 vaccine (TCRdb year 2021). Study-wide context: TCR sequencing covered fewer than 250 trial participants: around 210 given two doses of AZD1222 and about 26 given two doses of MenACWY control vaccine. Trial participants were enrolled into age subgroups of 18-55, 56-69 and 70-plus years, which contained around 140, 26 and 57 TCR-sequenced participants, respectively. Broader findings and caveats from the paper: Reportedly, close to half of the unique spike-specific TCRs recognized epitopes lying outside the regions that are mutated in the B.1.351 and B.1.1.7 variants. Because no day 14 peak-response samples were available, the repertoires could be characterized only after the peak T cell response. The whole spike protein was spanned by vaccine-associated CD4 TCRs, and dominant responses were seen in regions 160-218 and 743-854. Conclusions about previously exposed vaccinees are limited, since just five or six AZD1222 recipients were seropositive for SARS-CoV-2 at baseline. In the small 56-69-year group, the increase in depth fell short of significance, most likely because of low power. Participants were mostly white British, with more females than males. The authors suggested clonal diversity may have been underestimated. Spike-specific TCR breadth and depth rose significantly after two AZD1222 doses compared with day 0 and with MenACWY recipients.

The CDR3 regions of human TCRbeta chains were subjected to immunosequencing. The paper's data handling went like this. TCRs in the repertoires were compared against a reference library of SARS-CoV-2-specific TCRs that had been generated with the MIRA antigen-specificity platform. Breadth meant the fraction of unique TCRs that were SARS-CoV-2-associated, whereas depth meant the fraction of total T cells that were SARS-CoV-2-associated. Each spike-specific TCR was assigned to its reactive spike region and to a CD4 or CD8 class using the MIRA data. Log10-transformed breadth and depth values were compared by one-way ANOVA with Sidak's multiple comparisons tests. TCRdb retrieved this table from immuneACCESS and kept in-frame rearrangements only. Not all clones are present; in checked studies, unresolved V genes account for under half, and no reason is known for the remainder. V and J calls and clone size come straight from that table; D and trimming were deduced from the DNA. The sample table records fewer than 120,000 clones; roughly 92% of these occur just once. 2% to 2.5% of the sample goes to the ten largest clones.

In the paper's terms, the time point label means: about 28 days (+/-7) after the second vaccine dose. AZD1222 recipients with second doses at about 4 weeks or about 12 weeks were pooled, because spike-specific TCR depth and breadth did not differ between schedules. The vaccinee samples were drawn from two UK trials, COV001 and COV002, one of which was a single-blind randomized controlled phase 2/3 trial testing AZD1222 (ChAdOx1 nCoV-19) in healthy adults. For TCRbeta chain sequencing, PBMC samples were collected from trial participants at day 0 and at day 28 after the second dose. The TCR comes from an adult who received the AZD1222 COVID-19 vaccine. The sequenced sample was peripheral blood, obtained 28 days after the second AZD1222 dose.

The nucleotide sequence is TGTGCCAGCAGCTTAGCGCTCTTCGGACAGTATCAGGTCCAGCATTTT. Its product reads: CASSLALFGQYQVQHF. The chain was built from TRBV7-8 and TRBJ1-5; the D gene is perhaps TRBD1, on 6 matching bases. V is shortened by 0 bases, J by 12 bases, and the region joining them spans 21 bases. The germline V gene gives CDR1 as SGHVS and CDR2 as FQNEAQ. Including cysteine and phenylalanine, the CDR3 has 16 amino acids. Of the read, only the CDR3 DNA is kept; its 48 bases are in frame from base 1.